These 5 T cell receptor beta chains share one sample of origin, sequenced in a study of blood T cells in healthy people across ages. Primed by a sample-barcoded 5' primer and a J-beta primer mix, a second PCR proceeded for 7 to 11 cycles. A single record per CDR3 protein comes from TCRdb applying MiXCR to the 5' RACE reads. Of roughly 1.9 million distinct CDR3 sequences listed, approximately 39% were seen once; the top ten hold 23%. The sequencing input was blood. The receptors were gathered from a human donor in good health.

The J gene is TRBJ1-2, the V gene TRBV20-1; D remains ambiguous. CDR1 and CDR2 (germline): DFQATT, SNEGSKA (reference sequence). With 8 bases removed from V and 7 bases from J, the gap between germline ends came to 14 bases. CDR3 length: 11 amino acids. The CDR3 spells CSPGSASGYTF. The CDR3 DNA reads TGCAGTCCGGGCAGCGCTTCTGGCTACACCTTC.

The genes are TRBV20-1 and TRBJ1-4; D gene unclear. Deletions cut 1 base from V and 5 bases from J, with 14 bases between. The CDR3 extends over 15 amino acids. CDR1 and CDR2 (germline): DFQATT, SNEGSKA (reference sequence). The CDR3 spells CSARGLRESNEKLFF. DNA for the CDR3: TGCAGTGCTAGAGGCCTGCGGGAATCCAATGAAAAACTGTTTTTT.

CDR3 amino acids: CASRHDRMNTEAFF. The CDR3 DNA reads as TGTGCCAGCAGACATGACAGAATGAACACTGAAGCTTTCTTT. This sequence joins TRBV6-5 and TRBJ1-1; perhaps TRBD1 as D (5 bases). The CDR3 has 14 amino acids. CDR1 and CDR2 from the germline V gene are MNHEY and SVGAGI. V was shortened by 6 bases and J by 0 bases, with 11 bases between the two germline ends.

This clonotype was seen at least ten times. This chain joins TRBV9 and TRBJ1-2; no firm D call. Germline V gives CDR1 SGDLS, CDR2 YYNGEE. There are 12 residues in the CDR3. Trimming took off 5 bases at V and 4 bases at J, with 9 bases between the two ends. The CDR3 bases are TGTGCCAGCAGTGGGCAAAGCTATGGCTACACCTTC. Protein sequence: CASSGQSYGYTF.

V and J are TRBV28 and TRBJ1-2, with 8 bases lining up with TRBD1. The germline V gene encodes CDR1 MDHEN and CDR2 SYDVKM. The J segment lost 3 bases and the V segment lost 5 bases, leaving 14 bases of the junction unmatched. The CDR3 is 17 residues long. The CDR3 DNA sequence: TGTGCCAGCAGTACCGGGTGGGAGACAGGGGCCGACTATGGCTACACCTTC. This codes for CASSTGWETGADYGYTF.